These T cell receptor beta chains were read from a single sample in a study of CD4+ T cells in melanoma. TCRdb's copy holds only in-frame clones and misses some; the assay was immunoSEQ multiplex PCR. The data show more than 90,000 clones, roughly 90% seen once. The sequencing input was peripheral blood. These receptors were obtained from a human donor with melanoma. CDR3s include the opening cysteine and the closing phenylalanine or tryptophan. D genes are given only for firm matches.

j_call v_call d_call cdr3_aa cdr3_nt
TRBJ2-5 TRBV6-6 TRBD1 CASSSGTAHGETQYF TGTGCCAGCAGTTCCGGGACAGCGCACGGGGAGACCCAGTACTTC
TRBJ1-5 TRBV27 - CASSPMTGVHSNQPQHF TGTGCCAGCAGTCCGATGACAGGAGTACATAGCAATCAGCCCCAGCATTTT
TRBJ2-5 TRBV18 - CASSPSLRETQYF TGTGCCAGCTCACCATCCTTGAGGGAGACCCAGTACTTC
TRBJ1-2 TRBV27 - CASSPLQKPNGYTF TGTGCCAGCAGTCCCCTCCAAAAGCCCAATGGCTACACCTTC
TRBJ2-7 TRBV29-1 TRBD1 CSVELNPSGTGISYEQYF TGCAGCGTTGAATTGAACCCGTCCGGGACAGGGATTTCCTACGAGCAGTACTTC
TRBJ1-3 TRBV4-2 TRBD1 CASSQGGTAGNTIYF TGTGCCAGCAGCCAAGGGGGGACAGCGGGAAACACCATATATTTT
TRBJ2-2 TRBV30 TRBD1 CAWSKGQGARTGELFF TGTGCCTGGAGTAAGGGGCAGGGGGCTAGGACCGGGGAGCTGTTTTTT
TRBJ2-1 TRBV7-2 TRBD2 CASSLRLATRNSEQFF TGTGCCAGCAGCTTACGACTAGCTACAAGAAACAGTGAGCAGTTCTTC
TRBJ2-3 TRBV11-2 - CASSRRSSQYF TGTGCCAGCAGCCGTCGGTCATCTCAGTATTTT
TRBJ1-2 TRBV6-6 - CASSRNRAGGYGYTF TGTGCCAGCAGTCGAAACAGGGCTGGCGGCTATGGCTACACCTTC
TRBJ1-4 TRBV7-3 TRBD1 CASSQGQGEKLFF TGTGCCAGCAGCCAAGGACAGGGAGAAAAACTGTTTTTT
TRBJ2-1 TRBV11-2 TRBD2 CASRSAGGLANEQFF TGTGCCAGCAGGTCCGCTGGGGGACTAGCGAATGAGCAGTTCTTC